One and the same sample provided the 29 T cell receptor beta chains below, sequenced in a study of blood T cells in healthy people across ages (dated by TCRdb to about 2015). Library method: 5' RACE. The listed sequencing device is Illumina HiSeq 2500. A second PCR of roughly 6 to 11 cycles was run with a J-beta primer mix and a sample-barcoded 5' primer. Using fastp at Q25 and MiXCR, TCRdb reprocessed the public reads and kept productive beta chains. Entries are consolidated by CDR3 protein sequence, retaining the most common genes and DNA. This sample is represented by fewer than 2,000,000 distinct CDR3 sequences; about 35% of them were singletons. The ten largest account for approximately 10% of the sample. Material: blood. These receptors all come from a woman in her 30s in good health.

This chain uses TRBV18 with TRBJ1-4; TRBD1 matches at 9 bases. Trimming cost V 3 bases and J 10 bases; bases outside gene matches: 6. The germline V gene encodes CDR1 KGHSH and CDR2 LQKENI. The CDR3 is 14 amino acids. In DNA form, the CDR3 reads TGTGCCAGCTCACCGGGACAGGGACTAGGAAAACTGTTTTTT. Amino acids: CASSPGQGLGKLFF. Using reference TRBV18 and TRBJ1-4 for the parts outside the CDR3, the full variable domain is NAGVMQNPRHLVRRRGQEARLRCSPMKGHSHVYWYRQLPEEGLKFMVYLQKENIIDESGMPKERFSAEFPKEGPSILRIQQVVRGDSAAYFCASSPGQGLGKLFFGSGTQLSVL.

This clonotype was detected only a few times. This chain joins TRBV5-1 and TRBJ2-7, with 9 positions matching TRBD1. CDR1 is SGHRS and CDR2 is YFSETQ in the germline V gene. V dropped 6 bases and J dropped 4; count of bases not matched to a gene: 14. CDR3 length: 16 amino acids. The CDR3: CASTEQDRGKWYEQYF. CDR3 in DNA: TGCGCCAGCACGGAACAGGACAGGGGAAAGTGGTACGAGCAGTACTTC. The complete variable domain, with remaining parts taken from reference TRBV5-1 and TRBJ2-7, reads KAGVTQTPRYLIKTRGQQVTLSCSPISGHRSVSWYQQTPGQGLQFLFEYFSETQRNKGNFPGRFSGRQFSNSRSEMNVSTLELGDSALYLCASTEQDRGKWYEQYFGPGTRLTVT.

CDR3 in amino acids: CAWGSGETQYF. DNA of the CDR3: TGTGCCTGGGGCAGTGGGGAGACCCAGTACTTC. The chain couples TRBV30 to TRBJ2-7; D unresolved. The J call may be mistaken, given a closer DNA end match to TRBJ2-5. Looked up from germline, CDR1 is GTSNPN and CDR2 is SVGIG (reference sequence). This CDR3 region has 11 residues.

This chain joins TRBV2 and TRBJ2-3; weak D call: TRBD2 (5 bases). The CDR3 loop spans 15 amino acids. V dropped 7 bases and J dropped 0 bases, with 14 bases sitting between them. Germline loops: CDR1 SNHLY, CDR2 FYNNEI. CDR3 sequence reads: CASKELANSTDTQYF. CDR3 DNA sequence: TGTGCCAGCAAAGAATTAGCGAATAGCACAGATACGCAGTATTTT.

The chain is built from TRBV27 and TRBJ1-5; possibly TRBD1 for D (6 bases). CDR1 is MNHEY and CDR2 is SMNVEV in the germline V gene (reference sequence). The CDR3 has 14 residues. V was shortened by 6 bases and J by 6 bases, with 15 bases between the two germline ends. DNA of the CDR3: TGTGCCAGCAGCCCCGGGGGGGCAAGTCAGCCCCAGCATTTT. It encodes CASSPGGASQPQHF.

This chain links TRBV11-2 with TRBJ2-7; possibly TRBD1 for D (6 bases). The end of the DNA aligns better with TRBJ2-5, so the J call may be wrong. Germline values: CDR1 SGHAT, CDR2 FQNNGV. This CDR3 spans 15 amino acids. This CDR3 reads CASSSNAGVRETQYF. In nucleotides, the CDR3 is TGTGCCAGCAGCTCAAACGCAGGGGTGCGAGAGACCCAGTACTTC.

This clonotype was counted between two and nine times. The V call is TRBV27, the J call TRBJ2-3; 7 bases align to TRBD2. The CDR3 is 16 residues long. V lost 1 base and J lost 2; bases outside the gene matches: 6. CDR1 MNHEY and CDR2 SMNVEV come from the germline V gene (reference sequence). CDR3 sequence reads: CASSLYSGDYTDTQYF. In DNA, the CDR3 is TGTGCCAGCAGTTTATACAGCGGGGACTACACAGATACGCAGTATTTT.

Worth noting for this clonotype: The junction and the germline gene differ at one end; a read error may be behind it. This CDR3 reads CASSLGGTREYNGQFF. In nucleotides, the CDR3 is TGTGCCAGCAGCCTAGGAGGGACTAGGGAATACAATGGGCAGTTCTTC. The V call is TRBV7-2, the J call TRBJ2-1; 8 nucleotides match TRBD2. Germline lookup yields CDR1 SGHTA and CDR2 FQGNSA. The CDR3 spans 16 residues.

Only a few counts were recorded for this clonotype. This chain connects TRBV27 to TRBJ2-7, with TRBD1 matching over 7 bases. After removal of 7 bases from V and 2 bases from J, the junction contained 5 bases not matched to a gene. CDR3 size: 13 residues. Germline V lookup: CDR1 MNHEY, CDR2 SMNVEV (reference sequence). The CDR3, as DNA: TGTGCCAGCACTCCGACAGGGACCTACGAGCAGTACTTC. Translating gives CASTPTGTYEQYF.

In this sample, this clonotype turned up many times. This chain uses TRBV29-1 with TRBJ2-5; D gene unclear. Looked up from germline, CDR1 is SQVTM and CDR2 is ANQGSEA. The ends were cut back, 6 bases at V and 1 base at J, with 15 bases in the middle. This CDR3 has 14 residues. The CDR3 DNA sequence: TGCAGCGTCCGGAAAAGGGCACCCCAAGAGACCCAGTACTTC. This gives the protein CSVRKRAPQETQYF.

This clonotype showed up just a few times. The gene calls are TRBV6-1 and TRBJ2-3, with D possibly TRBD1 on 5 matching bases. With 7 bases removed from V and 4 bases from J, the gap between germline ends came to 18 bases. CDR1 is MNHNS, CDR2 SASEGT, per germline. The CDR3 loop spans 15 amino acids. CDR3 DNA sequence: TGTGCCAGCACCCCCTGGGGCAGTGGTTCAGATACGCAGTATTTT. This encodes CASTPWGSGSDTQYF.

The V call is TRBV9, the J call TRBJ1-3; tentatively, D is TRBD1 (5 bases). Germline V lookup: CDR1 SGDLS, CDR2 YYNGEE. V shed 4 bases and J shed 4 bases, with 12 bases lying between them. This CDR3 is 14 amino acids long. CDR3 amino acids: CASSPRWGGNTIYF. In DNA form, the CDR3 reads TGTGCCAGCAGCCCCAGGTGGGGCGGAAACACCATATATTTT.

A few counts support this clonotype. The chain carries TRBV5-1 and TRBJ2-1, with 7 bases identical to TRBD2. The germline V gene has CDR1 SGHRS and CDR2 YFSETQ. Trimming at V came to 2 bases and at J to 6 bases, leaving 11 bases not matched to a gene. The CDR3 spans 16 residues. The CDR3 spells CASSFVPGGKVNEQFF. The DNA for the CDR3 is TGCGCCAGCAGCTTCGTCCCGGGGGGAAAGGTCAATGAGCAGTTCTTC.

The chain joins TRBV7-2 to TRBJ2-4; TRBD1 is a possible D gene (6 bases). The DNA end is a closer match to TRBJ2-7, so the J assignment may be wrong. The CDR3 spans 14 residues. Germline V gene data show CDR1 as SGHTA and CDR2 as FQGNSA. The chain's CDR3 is CASSPYRVVYEQYF. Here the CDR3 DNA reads TGTGCCAGCAGCCCATACAGGGTAGTCTACGAGCAGTACTTC.

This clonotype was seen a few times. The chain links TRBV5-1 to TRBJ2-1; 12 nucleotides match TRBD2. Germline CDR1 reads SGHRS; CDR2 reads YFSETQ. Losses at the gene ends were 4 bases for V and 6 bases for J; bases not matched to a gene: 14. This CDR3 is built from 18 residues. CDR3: CASSPLLSSGGAGNEQFF. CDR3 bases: TGCGCCAGCAGCCCCCTTCTTTCTAGCGGGGGGGCCGGCAATGAGCAGTTCTTC.

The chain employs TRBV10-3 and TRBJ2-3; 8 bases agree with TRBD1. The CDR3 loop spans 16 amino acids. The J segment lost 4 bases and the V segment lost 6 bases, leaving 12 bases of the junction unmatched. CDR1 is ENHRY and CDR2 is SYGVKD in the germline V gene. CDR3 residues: CAISFYGDRNADTQYF. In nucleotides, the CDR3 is TGTGCCATCAGCTTCTATGGGGACAGGAATGCAGATACGCAGTATTTT.

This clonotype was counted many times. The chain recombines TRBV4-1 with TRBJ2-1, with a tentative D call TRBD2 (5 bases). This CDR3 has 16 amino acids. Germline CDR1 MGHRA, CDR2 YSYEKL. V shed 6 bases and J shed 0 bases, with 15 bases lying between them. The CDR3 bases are TGCGCCAGCAGGGATTTCAGCGGACGCTCCTACAATGAGCAGTTCTTC. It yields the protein CASRDFSGRSYNEQFF.

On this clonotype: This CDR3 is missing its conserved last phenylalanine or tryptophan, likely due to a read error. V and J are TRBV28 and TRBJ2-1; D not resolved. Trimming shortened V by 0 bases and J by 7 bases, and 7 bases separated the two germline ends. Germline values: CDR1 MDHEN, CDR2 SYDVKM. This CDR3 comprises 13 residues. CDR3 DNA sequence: TGTGCCAGCAGTTTATGGGGTGAGAATGAGCAGTTCTGC. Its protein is CASSLWGENEQFC.

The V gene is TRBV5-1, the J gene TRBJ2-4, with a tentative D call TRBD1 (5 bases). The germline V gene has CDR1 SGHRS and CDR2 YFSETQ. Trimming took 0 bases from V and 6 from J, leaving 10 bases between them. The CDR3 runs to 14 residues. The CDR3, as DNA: TGCGCCAGCAGCTTGGATTCAGGGCCAAACATTCAGTACTTC. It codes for CASSLDSGPNIQYF.

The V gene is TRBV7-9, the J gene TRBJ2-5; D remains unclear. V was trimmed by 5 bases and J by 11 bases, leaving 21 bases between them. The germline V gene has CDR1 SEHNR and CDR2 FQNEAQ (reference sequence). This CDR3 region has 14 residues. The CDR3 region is CASSPPPGENGQYF. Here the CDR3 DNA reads TGTGCCAGCAGCCCCCCCCCGGGTGAGAACGGGCAGTACTTC.

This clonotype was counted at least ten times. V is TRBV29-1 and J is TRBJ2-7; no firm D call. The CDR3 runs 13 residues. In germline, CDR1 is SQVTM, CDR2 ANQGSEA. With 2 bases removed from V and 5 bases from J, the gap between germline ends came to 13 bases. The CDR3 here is CSVEFQFSDEQYF. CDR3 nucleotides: TGCAGCGTTGAATTCCAATTCTCGGACGAGCAGTACTTC.

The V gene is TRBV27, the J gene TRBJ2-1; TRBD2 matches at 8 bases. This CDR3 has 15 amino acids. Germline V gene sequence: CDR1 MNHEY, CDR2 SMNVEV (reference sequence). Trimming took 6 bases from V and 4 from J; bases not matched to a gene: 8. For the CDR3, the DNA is TGTGCCAGCAGCACCTATAGCGGGATATACAATGAGCAGTTCTTC. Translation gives CASSTYSGIYNEQFF.

The CDR3 loop reads CSAIGQGVRNQPQHF. CDR3 coding DNA: TGCAGTGCCATCGGACAGGGGGTTCGCAATCAGCCCCAGCATTTT. The V and J genes are TRBV20-1 and TRBJ1-5; 10 bases map to TRBD1. CDR1 and CDR2 from the germline V gene are DFQATT and SNEGSKA (reference sequence). V was clipped by 6 bases and J by 2 bases; unmatched bases: 7. The CDR3 is 15 amino acids.

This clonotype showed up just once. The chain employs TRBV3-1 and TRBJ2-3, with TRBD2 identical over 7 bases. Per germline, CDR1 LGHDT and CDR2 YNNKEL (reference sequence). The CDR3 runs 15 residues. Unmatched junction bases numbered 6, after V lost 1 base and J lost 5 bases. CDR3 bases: TGTGCCAGCAGCCAAGGTGGTGGGGAGGGAGATACGCAGTATTTT. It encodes CASSQGGGEGDTQYF.

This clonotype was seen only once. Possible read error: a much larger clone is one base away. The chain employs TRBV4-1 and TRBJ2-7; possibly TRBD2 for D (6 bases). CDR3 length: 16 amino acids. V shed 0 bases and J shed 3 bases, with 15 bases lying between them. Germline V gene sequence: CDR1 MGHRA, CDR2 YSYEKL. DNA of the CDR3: TGCGCCAGCAGCCAAGAGGGCGGGGAACCCGGCTACGAGCAGTACTTC. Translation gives CASSQEGGEPGYEQYF.

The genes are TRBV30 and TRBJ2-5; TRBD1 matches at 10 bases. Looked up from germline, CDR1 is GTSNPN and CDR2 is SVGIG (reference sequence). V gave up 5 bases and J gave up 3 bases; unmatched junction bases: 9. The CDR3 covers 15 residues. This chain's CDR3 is CAWAVPGQGKETQYF. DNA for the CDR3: TGTGCCTGGGCTGTCCCGGGACAGGGGAAAGAGACCCAGTACTTC. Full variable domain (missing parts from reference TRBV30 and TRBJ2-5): SQTIHQWPATLVQPVGSPLSLECTVEGTSNPNLYWYRQAAGRGLQLLFYSVGIGQISSEVPQNLSASRPQDRQFILSSKKLLLSDSGFYLCAWAVPGQGKETQYFGPGTRLLVL.

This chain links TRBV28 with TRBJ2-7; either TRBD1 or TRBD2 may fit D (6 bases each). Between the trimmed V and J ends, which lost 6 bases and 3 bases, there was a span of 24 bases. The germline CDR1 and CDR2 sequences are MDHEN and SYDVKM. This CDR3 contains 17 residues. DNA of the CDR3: TGTGCCAGCAGCCAAGGGGGTAGCCGGGAGCAGTTCTACGAGCAGTACTTC. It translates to CASSQGGSREQFYEQYF. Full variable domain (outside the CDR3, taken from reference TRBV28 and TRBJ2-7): DVKVTQSSRYLVKRTGEKVFLECVQDMDHENMFWYRQDPGLGLRLIYFSYDVKMKEKGDIPEGYSVSREKKERFSLILESASTNQTSMYLCASSQGGSREQFYEQYFGPGTRLTVT.

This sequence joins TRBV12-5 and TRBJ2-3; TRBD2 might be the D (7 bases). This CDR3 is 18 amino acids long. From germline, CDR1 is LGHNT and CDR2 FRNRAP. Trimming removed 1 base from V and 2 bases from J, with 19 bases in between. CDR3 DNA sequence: TGTGCTAGTGGTTTGGGCACTCGAGCGGGGACACTCACAGATACGCAGTATTTT. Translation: CASGLGTRAGTLTDTQYF. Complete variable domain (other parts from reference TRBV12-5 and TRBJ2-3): DARVTQTPRHKVTEMGQEVTMRCQPILGHNTVFWYRQTMMQGLELLAYFRNRAPLDDSGMPKDRFSAEMPDATLATLKIQPSEPRDSAVYFCASGLGTRAGTLTDTQYFGPGTRLTVL.

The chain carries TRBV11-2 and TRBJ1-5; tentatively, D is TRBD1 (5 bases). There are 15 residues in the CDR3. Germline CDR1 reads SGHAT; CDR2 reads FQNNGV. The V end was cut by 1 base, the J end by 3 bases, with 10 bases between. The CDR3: CASSLGPGDNQPQHF. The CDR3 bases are TGTGCCAGCAGCTTAGGCCCGGGGGACAATCAGCCCCAGCATTTT.